Sequencing of this T cell receptor beta chain was carried out in a study of radiation and T cells in renal cell carcinoma. Sequencing used immunoSEQ multiplex PCR; TCRdb keeps in-frame clones, though not all of them. The table includes around 140,000 clones, roughly 85% detected once. Time point reported: baseline pretreatment blood. This sample's treatment: 15 Gy SBRT to primary tumor, nephrectomy 4 weeks later. The CDR3 is made up of 13 amino acids. Germline V CDR1 and CDR2: MGHRA, YSYEKL. V was shortened by 4 bases and J by 5 bases, with 8 bases between the two germline ends. This TCR was recovered from a woman in her forties or fifties with renal cell carcinoma. This rearrangement joins TRBV4-1 to TRBJ2-2; possible D gene TRBD2, 6 bases. The sequences come from blood, collected from a patient whose treatment included radiotherapy and nephrectomy. The CDR3 loop is CASSLGTTGELFF. The CDR3 nucleotides are TGCGCCAGCAGCCTTGGGACTACCGGGGAGCTGTTTTTT.